The entry that follows covers one T cell receptor (beta chain) sequence. Its target is not known. This record belongs to a study of Graves' ophthalmopathy and Graves' hyperthyroidism. Overall study: The collection of peripheral blood took place at initial diagnosis, before any treatment. Study-wide results and caveats: Blood also contained most of the expanded thyroid clonotypes above 0.001 frequency. A model built from 13 signatures distinguished ophthalmopathy from stable hyperthyroidism with 85% to 90% sensitivity and 70% to 84% specificity.

It was from roughly 10 ml of fresh peripheral blood that the PBMCs came. RNA served as the template for amplifying TCR beta CDR3 regions. Amplification began with first-round RT-PCR using HTBI primers, then second-round multiplex PCR was performed. TCRdb independently ran MiXCR on the multiplex PCR reads; one entry per CDR3 protein. Of about 620,000 distinct CDR3 sequences detected, about 24% appear once; the ten largest clones hold approximately 6.5%. The CDR3 is made up of 12 amino acids. The V and J ends lost 5 bases and 4 bases respectively, with 11 bases between them. Germline V lookup: CDR1 SQVTM, CDR2 ANQGSEA.

The sample consisted of peripheral blood. This sequence joins TRBV29-1 and TRBJ1-2; no clear D. The receptor's source is a woman between 18 and 29 years old with stable Graves' hyperthyroidism. Some clones in this sample may be carry-over from other donors' samples. The CDR3 loop is CSVTKQGYGYTF. The CDR3 DNA is TGCAGCGTTACGAAACAAGGCTATGGCTACACCTTC.